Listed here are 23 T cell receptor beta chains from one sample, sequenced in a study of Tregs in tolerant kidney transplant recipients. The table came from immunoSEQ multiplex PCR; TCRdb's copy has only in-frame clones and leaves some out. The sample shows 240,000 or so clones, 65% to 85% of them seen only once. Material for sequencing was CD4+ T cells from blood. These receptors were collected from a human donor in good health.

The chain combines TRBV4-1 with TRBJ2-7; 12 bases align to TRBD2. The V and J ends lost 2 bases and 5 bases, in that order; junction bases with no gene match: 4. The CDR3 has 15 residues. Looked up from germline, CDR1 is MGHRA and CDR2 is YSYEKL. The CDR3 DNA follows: TGCGCCAGCAGCCAACTGGGACTAGCGGGCAACGAGCAGTACTTC. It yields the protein CASSQLGLAGNEQYF.

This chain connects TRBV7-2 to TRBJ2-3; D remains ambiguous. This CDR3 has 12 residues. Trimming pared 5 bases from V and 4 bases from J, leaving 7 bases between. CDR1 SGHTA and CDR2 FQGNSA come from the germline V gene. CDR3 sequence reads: CASSNYADTQYF. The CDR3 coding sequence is TGTGCCAGCAGCAATTACGCAGATACGCAGTATTTT. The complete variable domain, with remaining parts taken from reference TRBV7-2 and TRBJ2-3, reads GAGVSQSPSNKVTEKGKDVELRCDPISGHTALYWYRQSLGQGLEFLIYFQGNSAPDKSGLPSDRFSAERTGGSVSTLTIQRTQQEDSAVYLCASSNYADTQYFGPGTRLTVL.

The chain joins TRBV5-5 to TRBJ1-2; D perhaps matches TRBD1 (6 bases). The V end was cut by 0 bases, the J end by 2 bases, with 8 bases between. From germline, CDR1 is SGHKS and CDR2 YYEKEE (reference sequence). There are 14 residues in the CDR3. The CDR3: CASSLAGANYGYTF. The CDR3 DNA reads TGTGCCAGCAGCTTGGCAGGGGCAAACTATGGCTACACCTTC.

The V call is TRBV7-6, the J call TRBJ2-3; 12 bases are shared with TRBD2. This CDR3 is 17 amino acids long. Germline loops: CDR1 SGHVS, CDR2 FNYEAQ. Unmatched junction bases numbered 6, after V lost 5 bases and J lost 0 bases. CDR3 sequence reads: CASSPLAGGTSTDTQYF. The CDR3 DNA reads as TGTGCCAGCAGCCCACTAGCGGGGGGCACTAGCACAGATACGCAGTATTTT.

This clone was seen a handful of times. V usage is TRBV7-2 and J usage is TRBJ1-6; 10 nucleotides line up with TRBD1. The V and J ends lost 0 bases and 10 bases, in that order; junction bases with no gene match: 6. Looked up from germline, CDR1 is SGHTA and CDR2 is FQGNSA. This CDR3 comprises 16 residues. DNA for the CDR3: TGTGCCAGCAGCTTAGCCCTGACAGGGGGCCGGTCACCCCTCCACTTT. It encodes CASSLALTGGRSPLHF.

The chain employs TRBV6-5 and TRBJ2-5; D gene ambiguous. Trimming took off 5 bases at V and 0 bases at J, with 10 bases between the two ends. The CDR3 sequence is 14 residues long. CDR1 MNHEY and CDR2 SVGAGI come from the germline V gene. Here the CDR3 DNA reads TGTGCCAGCAGTGAAGAGCCGTACCAAGAGACCCAGTACTTC. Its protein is CASSEEPYQETQYF.

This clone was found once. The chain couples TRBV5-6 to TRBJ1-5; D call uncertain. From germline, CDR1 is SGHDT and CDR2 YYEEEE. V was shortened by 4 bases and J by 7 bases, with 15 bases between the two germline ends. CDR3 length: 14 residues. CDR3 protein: CASSATRSGQPQHF. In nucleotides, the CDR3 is TGTGCCAGCAGCGCAACAAGGTCGGGCCAGCCCCAGCATTTT.

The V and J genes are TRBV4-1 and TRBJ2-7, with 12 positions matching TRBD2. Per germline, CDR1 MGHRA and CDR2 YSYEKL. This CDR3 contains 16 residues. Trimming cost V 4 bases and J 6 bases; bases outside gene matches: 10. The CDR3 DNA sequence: TGCGCCAGCAGCCCAGGACTAGCGGGAAGGTTTTTCGAGCAGTACTTC. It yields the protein CASSPGLAGRFFEQYF.

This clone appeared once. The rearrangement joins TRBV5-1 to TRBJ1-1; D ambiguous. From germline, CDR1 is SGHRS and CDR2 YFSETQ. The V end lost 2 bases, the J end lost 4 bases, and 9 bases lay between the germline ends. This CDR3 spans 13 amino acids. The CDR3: CASSFRYGTEAFF. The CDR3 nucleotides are TGCGCCAGCAGCTTCCGATACGGCACTGAAGCTTTCTTT.

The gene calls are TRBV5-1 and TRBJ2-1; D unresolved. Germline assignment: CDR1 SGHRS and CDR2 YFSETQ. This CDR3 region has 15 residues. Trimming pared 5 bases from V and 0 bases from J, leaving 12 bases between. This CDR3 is CASSSKVSSYNEQFF. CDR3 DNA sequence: TGCGCCAGCAGTTCTAAGGTTAGCTCCTACAATGAGCAGTTCTTC.

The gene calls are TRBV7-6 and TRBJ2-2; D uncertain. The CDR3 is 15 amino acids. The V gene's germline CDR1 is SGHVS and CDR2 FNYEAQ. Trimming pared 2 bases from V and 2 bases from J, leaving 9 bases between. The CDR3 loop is CASSLSPLNTGELFF. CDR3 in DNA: TGTGCCAGCAGCTTATCTCCTCTTAACACCGGGGAGCTGTTTTTT.

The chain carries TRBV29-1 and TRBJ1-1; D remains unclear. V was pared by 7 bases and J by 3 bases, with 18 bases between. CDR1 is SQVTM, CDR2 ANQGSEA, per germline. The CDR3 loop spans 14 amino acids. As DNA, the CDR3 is TGCAGCGGCAACCTAGGCCCCCGGGACACTGAAGCTTTCTTT. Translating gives CSGNLGPRDTEAFF.

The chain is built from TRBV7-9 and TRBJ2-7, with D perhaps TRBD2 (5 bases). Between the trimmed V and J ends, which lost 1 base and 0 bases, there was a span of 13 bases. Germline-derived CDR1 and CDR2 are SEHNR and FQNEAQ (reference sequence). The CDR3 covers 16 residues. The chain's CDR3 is CASSLGAGTSSYEQYF. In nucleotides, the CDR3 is TGTGCCAGCAGCTTAGGGGCCGGAACTAGCTCCTACGAGCAGTACTTC. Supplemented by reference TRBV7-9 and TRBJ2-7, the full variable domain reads DTGVSQNPRHKITKRGQNVTFRCDPISEHNRLYWYRQTLGQGPEFLTYFQNEAQLEKSRLLSDRFSAERPKGSFSTLEIQRTEQGDSAMYLCASSLGAGTSSYEQYFGPGTRLTVT.

DNA for the CDR3: TGTGCCAGCAGCTCGAGTAGGACTAGCGCCTCCTACGAGCAGTACTTC. It specifies CASSSSRTSASYEQYF. The J gene is TRBJ2-7, the V gene TRBV7-9; 9 bases match TRBD2. CDR3 length: 16 residues. Germline V gene data show CDR1 as SEHNR and CDR2 as FQNEAQ (reference sequence). J gave up 0 bases and V 4 bases, and 7 bases lay outside the gene matches. Using reference TRBV7-9 and TRBJ2-7 for the parts outside the CDR3, the full variable domain is DTGVSQNPRHKITKRGQNVTFRCDPISEHNRLYWYRQTLGQGPEFLTYFQNEAQLEKSRLLSDRFSAERPKGSFSTLEIQRTEQGDSAMYLCASSSSRTSASYEQYFGPGTRLTVT.

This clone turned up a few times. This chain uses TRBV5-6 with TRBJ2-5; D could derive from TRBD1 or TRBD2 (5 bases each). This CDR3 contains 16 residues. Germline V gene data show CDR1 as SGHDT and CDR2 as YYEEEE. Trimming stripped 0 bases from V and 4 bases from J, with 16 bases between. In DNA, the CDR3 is TGTGCCAGCAGCTTGGTGGGGCCTCTCCGGGGAGAGACCCAGTACTTC. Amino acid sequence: CASSLVGPLRGETQYF.

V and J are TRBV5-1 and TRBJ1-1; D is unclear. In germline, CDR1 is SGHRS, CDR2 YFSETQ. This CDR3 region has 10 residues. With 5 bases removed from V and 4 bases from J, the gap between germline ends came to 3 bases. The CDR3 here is CASRGTEAFF. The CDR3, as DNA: TGCGCCAGCAGGGGCACTGAAGCTTTCTTT.

The chain's CDR3 is CAISESDLTSQSPQHF. The CDR3 DNA is TGTGCCATCAGTGAGTCCGACCTAACATCTCAATCACCCCAGCATTTT. The V call is TRBV10-3, the J call TRBJ1-5; D is ambiguous. Trimming stripped 0 bases from V and 10 bases from J, with 19 bases between. The germline gives CDR1 ENHRY, CDR2 SYGVKD. The CDR3 covers 16 residues.

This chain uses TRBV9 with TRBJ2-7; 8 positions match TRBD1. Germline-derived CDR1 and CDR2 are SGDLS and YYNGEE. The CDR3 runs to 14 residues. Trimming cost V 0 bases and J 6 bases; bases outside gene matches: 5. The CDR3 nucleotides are TGTGCCAGCAGCGTAGTTGACAGGGGTGCCGAGCAGTACTTC. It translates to CASSVVDRGAEQYF. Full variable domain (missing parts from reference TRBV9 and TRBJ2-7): DSGVTQTPKHLITATGQRVTLRCSPRSGDLSVYWYQQSLDQGLQFLIQYYNGEERAKGNILERFSAQQFPDLHSELNLSSLELGDSALYFCASSVVDRGAEQYFGPGTRLTVT.

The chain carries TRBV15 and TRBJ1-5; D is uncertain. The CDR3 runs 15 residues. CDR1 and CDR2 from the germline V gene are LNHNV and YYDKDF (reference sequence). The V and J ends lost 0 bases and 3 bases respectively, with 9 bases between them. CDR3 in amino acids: CATSRERTPNQPQHF. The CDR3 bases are TGTGCCACCAGCAGAGAAAGGACGCCCAATCAGCCCCAGCATTTT.

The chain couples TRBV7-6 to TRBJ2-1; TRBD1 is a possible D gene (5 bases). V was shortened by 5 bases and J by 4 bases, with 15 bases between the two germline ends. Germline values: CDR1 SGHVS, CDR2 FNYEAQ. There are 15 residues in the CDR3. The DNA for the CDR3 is TGTGCCAGCAGCCCCAGACAGTCCCATTACAATGAGCAGTTCTTC. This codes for CASSPRQSHYNEQFF.

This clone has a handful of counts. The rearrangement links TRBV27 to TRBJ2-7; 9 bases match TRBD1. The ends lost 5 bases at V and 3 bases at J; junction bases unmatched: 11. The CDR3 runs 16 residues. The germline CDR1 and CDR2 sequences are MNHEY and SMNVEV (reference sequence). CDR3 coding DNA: TGTGCCAGCAGTACCTCCCCGACAGGGGGGAACTACGAGCAGTACTTC. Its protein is CASSTSPTGGNYEQYF.

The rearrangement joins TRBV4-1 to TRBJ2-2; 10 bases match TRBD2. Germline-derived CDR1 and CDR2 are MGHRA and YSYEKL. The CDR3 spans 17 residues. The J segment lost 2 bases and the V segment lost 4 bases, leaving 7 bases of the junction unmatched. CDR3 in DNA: TGCGCCAGCAGCCGCTTAGCGGGGGGCCTCAACACCGGGGAGCTGTTTTTT. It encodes CASSRLAGGLNTGELFF.

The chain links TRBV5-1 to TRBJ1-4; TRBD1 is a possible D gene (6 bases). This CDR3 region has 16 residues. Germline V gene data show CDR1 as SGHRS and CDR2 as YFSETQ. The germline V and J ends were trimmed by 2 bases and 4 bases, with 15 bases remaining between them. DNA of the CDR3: TGCGCCAGCAGCTTCCTCGGGGGAGGGGGTAATGAAAAACTGTTTTTT. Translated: CASSFLGGGGNEKLFF. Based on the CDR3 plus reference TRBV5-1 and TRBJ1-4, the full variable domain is KAGVTQTPRYLIKTRGQQVTLSCSPISGHRSVSWYQQTPGQGLQFLFEYFSETQRNKGNFPGRFSGRQFSNSRSEMNVSTLELGDSALYLCASSFLGGGGNEKLFFGSGTQLSVL.